This TCR beta chain was captured by sequencing in a study of early stage breast cancer tumors. Study details: Invasive lobular carcinomas made up about 30% of the 12 ER+/PR+/HER2- tumors.

Blood replicates held 0.5 ug DNA, tumor or normal breast around 1.5 ug, two each. The repertoire was sequenced with immunoSEQ multiplex PCR; TCRdb's copy has only in-frame clones and lacks some. The sample contains roughly 48,000 clones, about 83% of which appear only once. This CDR3 is built from 11 residues. Germline loops: CDR1 MDHEN, CDR2 SYDVKM. The V end was cut by 3 bases, the J end by 6 bases, with 4 bases between. The J gene is TRBJ2-3, the V gene TRBV28, with D unresolved. The source is a person aged 45 to 60 with breast cancer. What was sequenced was blood. The CDR3: CASSFLDTQYF. As DNA, the CDR3 is TGTGCCAGCAGTTTCCTCGATACGCAGTATTTT.